The clone carrying this T cell receptor beta chain was detected only a few times. Its antigen is not identified. These data originate in a study of cytomegalovirus exposure and HLA in healthy donors. Overall study findings and caveats: Later work found that TCR association rates differed between HLA loci; DRB1 had the most and HLA-C the fewest. Most sequenced TCRs were rare (though some public TCRs occurred in many donors). What a later analysis reportedly showed was that an Asian-associated ancestry cluster had fewer N-insertions than the roughly 670-donor mean.

With V trimmed by 8 bases and J by 9 bases, 9 bases remained unmatched. Per the germline V gene, CDR1 is MNHEY and CDR2 is SMNVEV (reference sequence). The CDR3 covers 14 residues. Both 60 Vbeta primers and 13 Jbeta primers went into the PCR. TCRdb's copy holds only in-frame clones and misses some; the assay was immunoSEQ multiplex PCR. Altogether about 140,000 clones are present, 73% being singletons, with the ten largest covering 1% to 1.5%. Material for sequencing was PBMCs. The TCR was taken from a woman aged 40 to 49 in good health and CMV-seronegative. The rearrangement joins TRBV27 to TRBJ2-1; 11 bases agree with TRBD2. The CDR3 loop reads CASQVPGLAGEQFF. The DNA of the CDR3 is TGTGCCAGCCAGGTCCCTGGACTAGCGGGTGAGCAGTTCTTC.